The clone carrying this T cell receptor beta chain was counted many times. Its antigen is unknown. Each CDR3 protein is one row after TCRdb ran MiXCR on the RACE reads. The profile covers fewer than 60,000 distinct CDR3 sequences, with about 11% appearing a single time and roughly 4% taken by the ten largest. This CDR3 has 13 residues. The trim removed 7 bases at V and 6 bases at J, leaving 5 bases unmatched. Germline V gene sequence: CDR1 MNHEY, CDR2 SVGEGT. The sample is drawn from a study of human T cells and chemical hapten exposure. As for the study in general: Throughout the approximately 24-week study, diphenylcyclopropenone was applied weekly to the patients' scalps. TCR yield per sample varied, mainly due to pooled library volumes.

Indicated time point: pre-sensitization, week 0. Treatment described: therapeutic diphenylcyclopropenone sensitization with weekly scalp DPC. Broader study findings: Donors in the study had alopecia, meaning their immune response may differ from healthy people's.

The source was whole blood, collected in connection with sensitization to the hapten diphenylcyclopropenone (DPC). This sequence was found in a woman aged 35 to 49 with alopecia areata. Some clones in this sample may be carry-over from other donors' samples. The rearrangement joins TRBV6-2 or TRBV6-3 to TRBJ2-3, with 9 bases matching TRBD2. The CDR3: CASNRLADDTQYF. The CDR3 region has the DNA TGTGCCAGCAACCGACTAGCGGACGATACGCAGTATTTT.